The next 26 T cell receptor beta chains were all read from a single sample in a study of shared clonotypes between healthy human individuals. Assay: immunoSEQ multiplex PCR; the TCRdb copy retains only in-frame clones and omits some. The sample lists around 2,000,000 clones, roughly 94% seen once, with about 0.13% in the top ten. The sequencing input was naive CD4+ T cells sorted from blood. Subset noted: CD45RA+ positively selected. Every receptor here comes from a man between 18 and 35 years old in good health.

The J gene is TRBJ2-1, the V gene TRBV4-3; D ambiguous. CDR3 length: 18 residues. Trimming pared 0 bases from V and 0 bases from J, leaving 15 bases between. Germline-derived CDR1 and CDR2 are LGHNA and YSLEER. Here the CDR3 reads CASSQEYGVIASYNEQFF. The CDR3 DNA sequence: TGCGCCAGCAGCCAAGAGTATGGGGTGATAGCCTCCTACAATGAGCAGTTCTTC.

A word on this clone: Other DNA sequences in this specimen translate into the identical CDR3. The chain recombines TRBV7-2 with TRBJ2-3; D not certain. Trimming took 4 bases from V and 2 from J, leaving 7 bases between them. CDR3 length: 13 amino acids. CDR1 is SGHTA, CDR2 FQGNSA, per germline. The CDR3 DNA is TGTGCCAGCAGCTCACCGAACACAGATACGCAGTATTTT. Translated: CASSSPNTDTQYF.

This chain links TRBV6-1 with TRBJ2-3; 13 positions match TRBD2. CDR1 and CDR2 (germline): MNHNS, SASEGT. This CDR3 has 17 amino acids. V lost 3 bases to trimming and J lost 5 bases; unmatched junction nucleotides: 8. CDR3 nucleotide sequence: TGTGCCAGCAGTGACCTACTAGCGGGGGGGCCGAGAGATACGCAGTATTTT. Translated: CASSDLLAGGPRDTQYF.

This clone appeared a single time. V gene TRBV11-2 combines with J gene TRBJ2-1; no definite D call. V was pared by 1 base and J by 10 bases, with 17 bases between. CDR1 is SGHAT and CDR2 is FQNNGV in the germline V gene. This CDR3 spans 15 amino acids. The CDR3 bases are TGTGCCAGCAGCTTAGCCGCCACTCGGGTGGAGGAGCAGTTCTTC. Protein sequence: CASSLAATRVEEQFF. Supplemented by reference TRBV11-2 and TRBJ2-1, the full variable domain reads EAGVAQSPRYKIIEKRQSVAFWCNPISGHATLYWYQQILGQGPKLLIQFQNNGVVDDSQLPKDRFSAERLKGVDSTLKIQPAKLEDSAVYLCASSLAATRVEEQFFGPGTRLTVL.

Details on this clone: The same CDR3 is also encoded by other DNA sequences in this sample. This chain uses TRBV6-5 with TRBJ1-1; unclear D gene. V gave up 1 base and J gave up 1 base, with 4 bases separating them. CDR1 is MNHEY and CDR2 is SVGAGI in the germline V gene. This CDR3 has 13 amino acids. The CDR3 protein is CASSYLGNTEAFF. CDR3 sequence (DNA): TGTGCCAGCAGTTACTTGGGGAACACTGAAGCTTTCTTT.

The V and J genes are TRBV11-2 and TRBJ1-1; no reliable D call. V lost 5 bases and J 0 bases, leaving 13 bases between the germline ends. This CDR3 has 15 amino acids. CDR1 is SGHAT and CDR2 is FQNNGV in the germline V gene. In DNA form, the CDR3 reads TGTGCCAGCAGCCCTTTAGGCAAGATGAACACTGAAGCTTTCTTT. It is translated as CASSPLGKMNTEAFF.

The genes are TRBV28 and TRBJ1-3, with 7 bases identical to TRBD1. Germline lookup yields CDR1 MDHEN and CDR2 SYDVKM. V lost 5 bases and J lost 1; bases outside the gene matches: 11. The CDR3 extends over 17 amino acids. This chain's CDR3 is CASSVRLDRVSGNTIYF. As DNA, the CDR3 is TGTGCCAGCAGTGTGAGACTAGACAGGGTATCTGGAAACACCATATATTTT.

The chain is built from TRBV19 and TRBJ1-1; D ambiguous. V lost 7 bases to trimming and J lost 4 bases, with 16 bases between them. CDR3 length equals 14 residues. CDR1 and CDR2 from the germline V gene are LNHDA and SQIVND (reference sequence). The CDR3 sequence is CASTLRILSTEAFF. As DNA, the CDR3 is TGTGCCAGTACTCTGAGGATCCTGAGCACTGAAGCTTTCTTT.

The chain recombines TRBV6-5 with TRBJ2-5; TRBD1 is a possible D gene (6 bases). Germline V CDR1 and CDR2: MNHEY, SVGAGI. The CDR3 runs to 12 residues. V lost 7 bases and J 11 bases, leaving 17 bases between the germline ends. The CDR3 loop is CASTSGQSGQYF. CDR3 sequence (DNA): TGTGCCAGCACCTCTGGACAGTCTGGGCAGTACTTC.

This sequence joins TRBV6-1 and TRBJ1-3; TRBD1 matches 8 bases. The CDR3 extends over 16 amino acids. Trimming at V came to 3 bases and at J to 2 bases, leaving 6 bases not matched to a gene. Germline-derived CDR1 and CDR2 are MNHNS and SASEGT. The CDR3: CASSELTGVAGNTIYF. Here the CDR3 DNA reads TGTGCCAGCAGTGAGTTGACAGGGGTGGCTGGAAACACCATATATTTT.

CDR3 sequence reads: CASSRRDGKNYEQYF. DNA for the CDR3: TGTGCCAGTAGTAGACGGGACGGAAAGAACTACGAGCAGTACTTC. The gene calls are TRBV19 and TRBJ2-7; D is perhaps TRBD1 or TRBD2 (5 bases each). This CDR3 has 15 residues. Germline values: CDR1 LNHDA, CDR2 SQIVND (reference sequence). V dropped 4 bases and J dropped 3 bases, with 16 bases sitting between them.

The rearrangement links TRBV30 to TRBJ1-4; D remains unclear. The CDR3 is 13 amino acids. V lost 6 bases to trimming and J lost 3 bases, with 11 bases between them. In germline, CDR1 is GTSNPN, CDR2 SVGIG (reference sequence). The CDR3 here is CACLELANEKLFF. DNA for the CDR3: TGTGCCTGCCTTGAGTTGGCTAATGAAAAACTGTTTTTT.

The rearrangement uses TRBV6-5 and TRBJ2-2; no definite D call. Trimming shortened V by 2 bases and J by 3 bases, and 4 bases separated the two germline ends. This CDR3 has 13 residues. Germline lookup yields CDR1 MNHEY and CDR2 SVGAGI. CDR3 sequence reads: CASSYLHTGELFF. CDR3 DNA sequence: TGTGCCAGCAGTTACCTTCACACCGGGGAGCTGTTTTTT.

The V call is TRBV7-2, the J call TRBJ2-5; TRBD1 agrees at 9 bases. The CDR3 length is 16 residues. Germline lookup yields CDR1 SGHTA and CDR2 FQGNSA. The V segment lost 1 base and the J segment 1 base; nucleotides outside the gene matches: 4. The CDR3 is CASSLVRTGVQETQYF. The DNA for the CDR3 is TGTGCCAGCAGCTTAGTGAGGACAGGGGTCCAAGAGACCCAGTACTTC.

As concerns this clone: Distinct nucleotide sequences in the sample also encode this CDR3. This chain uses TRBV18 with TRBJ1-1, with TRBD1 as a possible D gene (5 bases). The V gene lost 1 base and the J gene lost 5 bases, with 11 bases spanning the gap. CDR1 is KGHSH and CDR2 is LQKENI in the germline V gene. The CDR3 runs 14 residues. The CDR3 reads CASSPLGLGTEAFF. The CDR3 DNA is TGTGCCAGCTCACCACTGGGGCTGGGGACTGAAGCTTTCTTT.

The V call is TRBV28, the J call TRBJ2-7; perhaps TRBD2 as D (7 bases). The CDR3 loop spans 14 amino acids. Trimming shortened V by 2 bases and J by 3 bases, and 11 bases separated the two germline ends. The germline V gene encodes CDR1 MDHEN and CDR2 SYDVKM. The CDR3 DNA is TGTGCCAGCAGTTTAGGGGGGGCGGTCTACGAGCAGTACTTC. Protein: CASSLGGAVYEQYF.

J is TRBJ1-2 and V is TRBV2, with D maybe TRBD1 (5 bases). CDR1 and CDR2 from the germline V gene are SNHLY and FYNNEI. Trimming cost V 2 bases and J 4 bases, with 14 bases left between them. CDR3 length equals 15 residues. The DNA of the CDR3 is TGTGCCAGCAGTGAAAATGGGGGGAGACCCTATGGCTACACCTTC. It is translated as CASSENGGRPYGYTF.

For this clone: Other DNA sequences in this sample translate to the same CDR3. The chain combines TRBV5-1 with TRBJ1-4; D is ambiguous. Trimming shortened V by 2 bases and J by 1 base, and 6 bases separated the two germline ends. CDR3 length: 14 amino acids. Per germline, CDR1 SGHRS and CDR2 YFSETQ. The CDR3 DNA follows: TGCGCCAGCAGCTTAGGCGGAACTAATGAAAAACTGTTTTTT. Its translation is CASSLGGTNEKLFF. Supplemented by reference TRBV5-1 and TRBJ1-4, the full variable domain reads KAGVTQTPRYLIKTRGQQVTLSCSPISGHRSVSWYQQTPGQGLQFLFEYFSETQRNKGNFPGRFSGRQFSNSRSEMNVSTLELGDSALYLCASSLGGTNEKLFFGSGTQLSVL.

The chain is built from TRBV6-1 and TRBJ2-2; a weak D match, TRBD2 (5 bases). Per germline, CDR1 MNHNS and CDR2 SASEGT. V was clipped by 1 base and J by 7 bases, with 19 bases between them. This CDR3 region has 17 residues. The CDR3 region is CASSEVGALSGSGELFF. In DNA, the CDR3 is TGTGCCAGCAGTGAAGTGGGAGCCCTCTCGGGTAGCGGGGAGCTGTTTTTT.

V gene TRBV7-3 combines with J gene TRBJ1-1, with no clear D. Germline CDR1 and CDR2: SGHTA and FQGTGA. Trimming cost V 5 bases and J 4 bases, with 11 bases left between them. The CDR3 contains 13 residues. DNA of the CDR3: TGTGCCAGCAGCCATGACTGGGGCACTGAAGCTTTCTTT. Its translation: CASSHDWGTEAFF.

The CDR3 here is CASSYRANSPLHF. The CDR3, as DNA: TGTGCCAGCAGTTACAGGGCCAATTCACCCCTCCACTTT. The rearrangement uses TRBV6-6 and TRBJ1-6, with D hard to call. CDR1 is MNHNY and CDR2 is SVGAGI in the germline V gene (reference sequence). V shed 2 bases and J shed 7 bases, with 6 bases lying between them. The CDR3 totals 13 residues.

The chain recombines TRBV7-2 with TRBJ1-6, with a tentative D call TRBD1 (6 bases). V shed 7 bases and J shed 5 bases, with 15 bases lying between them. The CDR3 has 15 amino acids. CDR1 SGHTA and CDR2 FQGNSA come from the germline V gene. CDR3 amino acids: CASKAYGGDNSPLHF. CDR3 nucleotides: TGTGCCAGCAAAGCTTACGGGGGCGATAATTCACCCCTCCACTTT.

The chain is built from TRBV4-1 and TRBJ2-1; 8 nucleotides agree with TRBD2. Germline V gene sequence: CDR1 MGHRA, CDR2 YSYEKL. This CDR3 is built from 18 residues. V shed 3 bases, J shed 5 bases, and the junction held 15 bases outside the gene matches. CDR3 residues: CASSQGRGSSGTDNEQFF. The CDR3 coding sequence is TGCGCCAGCAGCCAGGGTCGAGGTAGTAGCGGGACCGACAATGAGCAGTTCTTC.

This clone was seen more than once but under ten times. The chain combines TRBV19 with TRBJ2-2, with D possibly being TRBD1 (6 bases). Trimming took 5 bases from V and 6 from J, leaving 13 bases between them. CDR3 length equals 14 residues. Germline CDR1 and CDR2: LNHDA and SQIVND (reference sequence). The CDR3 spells CASSFGTIPGELFF. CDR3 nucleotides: TGTGCCAGTAGTTTCGGGACAATCCCCGGGGAGCTGTTTTTT.

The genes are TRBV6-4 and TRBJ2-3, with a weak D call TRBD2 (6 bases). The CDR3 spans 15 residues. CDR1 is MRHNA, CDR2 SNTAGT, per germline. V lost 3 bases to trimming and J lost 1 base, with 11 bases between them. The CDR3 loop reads CASSEQPGGTDTQYF. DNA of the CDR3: TGTGCCAGCAGTGAACAGCCGGGGGGCACAGATACGCAGTATTTT.

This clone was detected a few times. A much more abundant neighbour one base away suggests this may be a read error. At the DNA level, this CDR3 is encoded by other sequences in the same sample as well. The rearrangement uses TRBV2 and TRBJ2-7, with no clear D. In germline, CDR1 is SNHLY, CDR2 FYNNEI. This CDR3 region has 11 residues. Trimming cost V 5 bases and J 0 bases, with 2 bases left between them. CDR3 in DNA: TGTGCCAGCAGTCCCTCCTACGAGCAGTACTTC. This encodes CASSPSYEQYF.